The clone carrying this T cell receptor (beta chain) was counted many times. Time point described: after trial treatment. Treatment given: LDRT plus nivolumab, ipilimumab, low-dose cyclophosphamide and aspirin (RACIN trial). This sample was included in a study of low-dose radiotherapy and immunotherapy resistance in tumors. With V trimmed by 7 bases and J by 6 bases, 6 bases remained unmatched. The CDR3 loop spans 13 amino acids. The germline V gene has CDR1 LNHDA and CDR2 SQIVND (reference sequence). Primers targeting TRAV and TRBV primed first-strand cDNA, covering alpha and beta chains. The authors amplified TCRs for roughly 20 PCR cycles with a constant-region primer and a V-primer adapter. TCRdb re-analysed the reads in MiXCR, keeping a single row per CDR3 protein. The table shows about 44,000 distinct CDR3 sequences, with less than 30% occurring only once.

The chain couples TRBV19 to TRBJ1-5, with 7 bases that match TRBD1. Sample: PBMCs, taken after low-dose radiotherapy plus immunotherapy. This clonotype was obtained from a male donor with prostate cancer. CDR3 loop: CASNDREGQPQHF. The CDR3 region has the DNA TGTGCCAGTAATGACAGGGAGGGTCAGCCCCAGCATTTT.